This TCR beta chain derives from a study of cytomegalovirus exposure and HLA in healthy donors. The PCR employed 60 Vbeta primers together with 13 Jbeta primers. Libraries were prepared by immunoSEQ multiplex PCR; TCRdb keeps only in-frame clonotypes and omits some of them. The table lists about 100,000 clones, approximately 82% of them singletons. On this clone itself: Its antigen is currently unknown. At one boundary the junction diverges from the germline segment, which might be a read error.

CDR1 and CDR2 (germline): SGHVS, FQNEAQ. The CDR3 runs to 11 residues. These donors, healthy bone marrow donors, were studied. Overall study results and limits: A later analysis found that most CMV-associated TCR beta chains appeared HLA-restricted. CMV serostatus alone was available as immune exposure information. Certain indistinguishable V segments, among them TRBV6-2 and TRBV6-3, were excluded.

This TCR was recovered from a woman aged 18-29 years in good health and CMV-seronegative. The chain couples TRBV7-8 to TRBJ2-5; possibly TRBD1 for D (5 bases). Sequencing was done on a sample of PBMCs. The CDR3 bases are TGTGCCAGCAGCTTAGGAACAGGCAGGCACTTC. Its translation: CASSLGTGRHF.